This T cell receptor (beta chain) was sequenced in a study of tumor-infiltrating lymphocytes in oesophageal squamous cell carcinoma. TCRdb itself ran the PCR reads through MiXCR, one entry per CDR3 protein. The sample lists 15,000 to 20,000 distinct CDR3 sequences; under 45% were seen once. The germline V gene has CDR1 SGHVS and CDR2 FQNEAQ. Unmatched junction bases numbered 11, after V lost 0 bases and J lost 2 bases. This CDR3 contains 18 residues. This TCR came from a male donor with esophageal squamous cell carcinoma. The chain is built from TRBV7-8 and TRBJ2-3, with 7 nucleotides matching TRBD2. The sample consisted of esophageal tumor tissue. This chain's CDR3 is CASSLALLAVINTDTQYF. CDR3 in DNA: TGTGCCAGCAGCTTAGCGCTGCTAGCGGTTATAAACACAGATACGCAGTATTTT.